Below are 9 T cell receptor beta chains sequenced from a single sample in a study of blood T cells in healthy people across ages. Through a sample-barcoded 5' primer and a J-beta primer mix, a second PCR was run for about 6 to 12 cycles. TCRdb reprocessed the 5' RACE reads via MiXCR and lists one record per CDR3 protein. The sample shows about 1,000,000 distinct CDR3 sequences, around 43% of them seen only once. Sequenced sample: blood. The receptors come from a woman aged 55 to 70 in good health.

In its sample, this clonotype was seen a few times. The chain employs TRBV15 and TRBJ2-7, with 7 bases lining up with TRBD1. This CDR3 spans 15 amino acids. In germline, CDR1 is LNHNV, CDR2 YYDKDF (reference sequence). V trimming: 2 bases; J trimming: 3 bases; junction bases outside the gene matches: 7. The CDR3 protein is CATSRPSQGIYEQYF. The CDR3 DNA reads TGTGCCACCAGCAGACCTTCACAGGGGATCTACGAGCAGTACTTC.

In its sample, this clonotype was seen a few times. The rearrangement uses TRBV13 and TRBJ2-7, with no clear D. V was cut by 0 bases and J by 6 bases, with 15 bases left in between. The CDR3 runs to 15 residues. Germline V CDR1 and CDR2: PRHDT, FYEKMQ (reference sequence). This CDR3 is CASSLGGGTVLEQYF. CDR3 bases: TGTGCCAGCAGCTTAGGTGGCGGAACGGTCCTCGAGCAGTACTTC.

Note on this clonotype: A clone one base away is much larger, so this may be a read error. The rearrangement links TRBV10-3 to TRBJ2-5; 8 bases align to TRBD1. The J call is doubtful: the DNA matches TRBJ2-7 better. The CDR3 consists of 15 residues. Germline CDR1 is ENHRY and CDR2 is SYGVKD. The CDR3 DNA reads TGTGTCATCAGCGCCATGACAGGGGATTTCTACGAGCAGTACTTC. It is translated as CVISAMTGDFYEQYF.

In its sample, this clonotype was seen a few times. The chain couples TRBV20-1 to TRBJ2-3, with D possibly being TRBD1 or TRBD2 (5 bases each). The CDR3 consists of 15 residues. The V and J ends lost 3 bases and 2 bases respectively, with 15 bases between them. Germline V CDR1 and CDR2: DFQATT, SNEGSKA (reference sequence). Here the CDR3 DNA reads TGCAGTGCTAGTCCCCGGGACCCTAACACAGATACGCAGTATTTT. Amino acid sequence: CSASPRDPNTDTQYF.

V is TRBV24-1 and J is TRBJ2-5, with 9 bases matching TRBD1. The CDR3 totals 17 residues. With 3 bases clipped from V and 4 bases from J, the junction kept 11 bases outside the gene matches. The germline gives CDR1 KGHDR, CDR2 SFDVKD. This CDR3 is CATSDRGQGVWGETQYF. CDR3 sequence (DNA): TGTGCCACCAGTGATCGGGGACAGGGAGTTTGGGGAGAGACCCAGTACTTC.

The rearrangement joins TRBV18 to TRBJ2-5; D might be TRBD2 (6 bases). This CDR3 spans 16 amino acids. From germline, CDR1 is KGHSH and CDR2 LQKENI. V was trimmed by 0 bases and J by 7 bases, leaving 18 bases between them. CDR3 loop: CASSPPVGGKGGTQYF. The CDR3 region has the DNA TGTGCCAGCTCACCACCAGTCGGGGGAAAGGGAGGGACCCAGTACTTC.

This clonotype showed up just a few times. The rearrangement uses TRBV29-1 and TRBJ2-5; maybe TRBD2 (6 bases). The CDR3 contains 12 residues. The V gene lost 1 base and the J gene lost 5 bases, with 8 bases spanning the gap. In germline, CDR1 is SQVTM, CDR2 ANQGSEA. The CDR3 region has the DNA TGCAGCGTTGAAGGGGAGGAGGAGACCCAGTACTTC. Its translation is CSVEGEEETQYF.

The chain uses TRBV7-9 and TRBJ2-3, with 9 bases fitting TRBD1. CDR1 and CDR2 (germline): SEHNR, FQNEAQ (reference sequence). CDR3 length: 16 amino acids. The V segment lost 6 bases and the J segment 2 bases; nucleotides outside the gene matches: 9. CDR3 sequence: CASRWAGTGSTDTQYF. CDR3 coding DNA: TGTGCCAGCAGATGGGCCGGGACAGGGTCCACAGATACGCAGTATTTT.

This clonotype was found a few times. This chain links TRBV6-5 with TRBJ1-1, with D possibly matching TRBD1 (6 bases). V was clipped by 2 bases and J by 4 bases, with 14 bases between them. This CDR3 spans 15 amino acids. The germline gives CDR1 MNHEY, CDR2 SVGAGI. The CDR3 coding sequence is TGTGCCAGCAGTTACACAACAGGGTTGGCCACTGAAGCTTTCTTT. It translates to CASSYTTGLATEAFF.